This record looks at one TCR beta chain sequence and its context. This clonotype was seen a few times. Which antigen it targets is not known. No much larger clone exists at a distance of one base, and base qualities are not known. Libraries were built with PCR. The sequencing machine was an Illumina HiSeq 2500. Molecular barcoding was employed in the preparation of TCR libraries, with unique molecular identifiers being used to normalize TCRbeta repertoire quantification. The public reads were quality trimmed at Q25 with fastp and then assembled into clones with MiXCR by TCRdb, keeping productive beta chains. Rows with one shared CDR3 protein collapse into an entry with the most common genes and DNA. The sample yields hundreds of thousands of distinct CDR3 sequences; about 15% were counted once. The top ten clones comprise approximately 1% of the sample. This entry is derived from a study of T-cell reconstitution after alpha-beta-depleted transplantation in children (dated by TCRdb to the mid-2010s). As for the study more broadly: T-cell immune reconstitution after TCRalphabeta/CD19-depleted allogeneic hematopoietic cell transplantation in children was quantitatively tracked in the study by means of TCR repertoire profiling.

This clonotype was obtained from a human donor who donated a stem cell graft to a child with acute myeloid leukemia. The source was PBMCs from the stem cell graft donor, collected from the stem cell graft.

The CDR3 corresponds to CASSPGAALAGGPDTQYF. The bases are TGTGCCAGCAGCCCCGGAGCGGCGCTAGCGGGGGGCCCAGATACGCAGTATTTT. The V and J genes are TRBV11-3 and TRBJ2-3, with 11 central nucleotides matching TRBD2. After removal of 5 bases from V and 4 bases from J, the junction retains 14 bases not matched to a gene. In the germline V gene, CDR1 corresponds to SGHNT and CDR2 to YENEEA. The CDR3 spans 18 residues, from the cysteine through the phenylalanine. Here the CDR3 DNA is all that survives: 54 bases in frame from base 1. Reference TRBV11-3 and TRBJ2-3 genes cover what lies past the CDR3, so the full variable domain is EAGVVQSPRYKIIEKKQPVAFWCNPISGHNTLYWYLQNLGQGPELLIRYENEEAVDDSQLPKDRFSAERLKGVDSTLKIQPAELGDSAVYLCASSPGAALAGGPDTQYFGPGTRLTVL.